This T cell receptor (beta chain) was sequenced in a study of cytomegalovirus exposure and HLA in healthy donors. General study points: The dataset shows that most TCR sequences were rare, while some public TCRs occurred in many donors. Trimming of TCR beta V- and J-genes showed a link, identified in a later analysis, to a missense DCLRE1C variant.

This CDR3 comprises 17 residues. The germline V and J ends were trimmed by 3 bases and 3 bases, with 20 bases remaining between them. Germline loops: CDR1 MGHRA, CDR2 YSYEKL. A note on this clone: No antigen is known for it.

The PCR had 60 Vbeta and 13 Jbeta primers. This table comes from immunoSEQ multiplex PCR, and its TCRdb copy is limited to in-frame clones, with some not included. This repertoire shows some 82,000 clones, roughly 84% found once; its top ten account for roughly 2.6%. The sequence came from a woman aged 50 to 60 in good health and CMV-seronegative. The chain couples TRBV4-1 to TRBJ1-2, with D unresolved. The material sequenced was PBMCs. CDR3 protein: CASSQVHQLGLDYGYTF. The CDR3 DNA reads as TGCGCCAGCAGCCAGGTCCACCAGCTTGGACTGGACTATGGCTACACCTTC.